Sequencing of this T cell receptor (beta chain) was carried out in a study of shared clonotypes between healthy human individuals. Study results and caveats: Between a handful of donors, naive CD4 clonotypes were shared at a level of roughly 5.5%. Read depth was anticipated to influence clonotype sharing among donors. The study found lower generation probabilities in non-shared clonotypes than in those shared by all four donors.

Every one of the donors was a Caucasian adult that lived in Nashville, Tennessee. The V segment lost 6 bases and the J segment 0 bases; nucleotides outside the gene matches: 1. The germline V gene has CDR1 ENHRY and CDR2 SYGVKD. This CDR3 is built from 14 residues. Note on this clone: Antigen unknown. The sample carries other DNA sequences with the same CDR3.

Method: immunoSEQ multiplex PCR; TCRdb's copy keeps in-frame clones and lacks some. Of roughly 1,600,000 clones listed, about 98.5% are singletons. The chain uses TRBV10-3 and TRBJ2-7; 11 nucleotides match TRBD2. The sequence was obtained from a man younger than 45 in good health. Material for sequencing was naive CD4+ T cells sorted from blood. Subset noted: CD45RA+ positively selected. The CDR3: CAIRGLADSYEQYF. The CDR3 nucleotides read TGTGCCATCAGGGGACTAGCGGACTCCTACGAGCAGTACTTC.